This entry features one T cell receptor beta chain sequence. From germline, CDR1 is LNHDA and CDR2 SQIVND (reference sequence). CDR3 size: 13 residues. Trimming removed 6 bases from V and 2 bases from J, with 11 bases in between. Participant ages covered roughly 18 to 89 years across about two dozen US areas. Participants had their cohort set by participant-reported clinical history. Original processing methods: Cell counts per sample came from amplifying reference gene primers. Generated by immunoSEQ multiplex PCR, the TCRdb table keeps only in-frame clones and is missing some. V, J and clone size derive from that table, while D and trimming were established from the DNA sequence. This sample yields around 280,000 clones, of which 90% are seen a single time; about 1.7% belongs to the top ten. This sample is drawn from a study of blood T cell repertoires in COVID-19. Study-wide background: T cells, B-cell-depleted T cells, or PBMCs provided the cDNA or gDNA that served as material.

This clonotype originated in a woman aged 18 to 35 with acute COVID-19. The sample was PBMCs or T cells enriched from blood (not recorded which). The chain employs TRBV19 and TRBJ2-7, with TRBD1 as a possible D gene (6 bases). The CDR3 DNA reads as TGTGCCAGTAGCTCGGGACAAACCTACGAGCAGTACTTC. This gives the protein CASSSGQTYEQYF.